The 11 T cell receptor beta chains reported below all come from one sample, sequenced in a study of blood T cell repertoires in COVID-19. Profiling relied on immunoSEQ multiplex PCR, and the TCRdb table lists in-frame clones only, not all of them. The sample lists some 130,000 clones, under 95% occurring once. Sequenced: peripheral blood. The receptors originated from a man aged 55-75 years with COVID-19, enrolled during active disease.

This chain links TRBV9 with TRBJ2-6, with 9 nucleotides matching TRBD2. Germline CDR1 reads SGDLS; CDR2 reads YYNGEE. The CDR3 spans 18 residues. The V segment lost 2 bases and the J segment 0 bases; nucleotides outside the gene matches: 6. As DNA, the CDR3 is TGTGCCAGCAGCGTTGCCTTTAGCGGGGGCTCTGGGGCCAACGTCCTGACTTTC. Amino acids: CASSVAFSGGSGANVLTF.

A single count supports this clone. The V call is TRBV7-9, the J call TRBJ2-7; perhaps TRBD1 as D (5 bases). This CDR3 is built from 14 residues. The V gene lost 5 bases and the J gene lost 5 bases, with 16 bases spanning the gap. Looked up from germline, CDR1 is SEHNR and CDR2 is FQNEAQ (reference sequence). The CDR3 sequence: CASSVDSLVHEQYF. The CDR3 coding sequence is TGTGCCAGCAGCGTTGACAGTCTCGTCCACGAGCAGTACTTC.

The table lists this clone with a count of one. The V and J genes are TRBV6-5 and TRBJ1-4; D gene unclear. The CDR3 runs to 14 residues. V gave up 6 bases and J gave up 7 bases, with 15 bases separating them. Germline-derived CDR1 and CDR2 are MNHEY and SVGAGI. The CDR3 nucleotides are TGTGCCAGCAGCACTTCCGATTATGGTGAAAAACTGTTTTTT. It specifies CASSTSDYGEKLFF.

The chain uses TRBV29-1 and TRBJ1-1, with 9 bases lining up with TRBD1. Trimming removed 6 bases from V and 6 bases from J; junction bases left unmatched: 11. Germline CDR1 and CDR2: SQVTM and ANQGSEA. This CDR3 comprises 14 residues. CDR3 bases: TGCAGCGTCGCCACAACAGGGGGCGAGTCTGAAGCTTTCTTT. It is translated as CSVATTGGESEAFF.

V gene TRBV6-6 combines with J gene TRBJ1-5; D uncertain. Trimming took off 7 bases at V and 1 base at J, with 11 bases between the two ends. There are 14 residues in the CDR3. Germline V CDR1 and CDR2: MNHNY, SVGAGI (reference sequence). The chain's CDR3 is CASIFGESNQPQHF. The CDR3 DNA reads TGTGCCAGCATTTTCGGGGAGAGCAATCAGCCCCAGCATTTT.

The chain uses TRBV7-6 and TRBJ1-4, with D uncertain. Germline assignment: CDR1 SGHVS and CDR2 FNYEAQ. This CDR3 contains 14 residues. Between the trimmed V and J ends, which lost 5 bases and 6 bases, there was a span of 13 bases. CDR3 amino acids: CASSPHGVHEKLFF. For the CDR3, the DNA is TGTGCCAGCAGCCCCCACGGGGTTCATGAAAAACTGTTTTTT.

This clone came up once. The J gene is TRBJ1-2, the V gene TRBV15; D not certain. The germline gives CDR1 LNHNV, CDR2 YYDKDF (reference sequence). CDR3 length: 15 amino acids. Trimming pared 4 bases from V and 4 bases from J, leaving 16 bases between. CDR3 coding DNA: TGTGCCACCAGCACCCCCCCGAGCGGCGTCTATGGCTACACCTTC. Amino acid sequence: CATSTPPSGVYGYTF. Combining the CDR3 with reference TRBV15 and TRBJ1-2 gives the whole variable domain DAMVIQNPRYQVTQFGKPVTLSCSQTLNHNVMYWYQQKSSQAPKLLFHYYDKDFNNEADTPDNFQSRRPNTSFCFLDIRSPGLGDTAMYLCATSTPPSGVYGYTFGSGTRLTVV.

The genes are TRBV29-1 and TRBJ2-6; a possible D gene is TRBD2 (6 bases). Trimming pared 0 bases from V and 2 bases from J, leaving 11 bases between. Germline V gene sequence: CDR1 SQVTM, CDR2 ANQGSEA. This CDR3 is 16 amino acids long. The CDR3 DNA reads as TGCAGCGTTGAAGACCGGTGGGGGGCTGGGGCCAACGTCCTGACTTTC. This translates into CSVEDRWGAGANVLTF.

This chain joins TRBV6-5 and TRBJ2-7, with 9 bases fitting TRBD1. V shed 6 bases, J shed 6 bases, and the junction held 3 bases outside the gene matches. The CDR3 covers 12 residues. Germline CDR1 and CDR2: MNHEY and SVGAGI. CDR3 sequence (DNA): TGTGCCAGCAGCCCGGACAGGGGCGAGCAGTACTTC. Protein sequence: CASSPDRGEQYF.

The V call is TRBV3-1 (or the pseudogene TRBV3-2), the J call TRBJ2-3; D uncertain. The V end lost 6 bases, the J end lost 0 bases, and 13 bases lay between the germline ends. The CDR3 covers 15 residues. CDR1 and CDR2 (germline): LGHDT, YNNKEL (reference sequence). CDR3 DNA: TGTGCCAGCAGACTCCCGGTGACTAGCACAGATACGCAGTATTTT. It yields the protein CASRLPVTSTDTQYF.

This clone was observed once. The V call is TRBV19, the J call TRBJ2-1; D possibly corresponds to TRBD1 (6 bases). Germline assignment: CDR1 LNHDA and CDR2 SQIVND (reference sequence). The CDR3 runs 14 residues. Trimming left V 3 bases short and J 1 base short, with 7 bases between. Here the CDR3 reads CASSIDRSYNEQFF. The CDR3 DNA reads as TGTGCCAGTAGTATCGACAGGTCCTACAATGAGCAGTTCTTC.